This T cell receptor (beta chain) originates from a study of blood T cell repertoires in COVID-19. In the study overall: Samples representing acute and convalescent COVID-19 were sourced from the United States, Italy and Spain. PBMCs, B-cell-depleted T cells, or T cells provided the cDNA or gDNA that made up the material.

The germline CDR1 and CDR2 sequences are ENHRY and SYGVKD. The CDR3 is 16 residues long. Germline trimming cut 4 bases from V and 0 bases from J; bases unmatched to any gene: 3. Authors' analysis steps: Reference gene primer amplification yielded estimated nucleated cell counts. Sequencing was performed with immunoSEQ multiplex PCR; in TCRdb, only in-frame clones are kept and a portion is missing. V and J calls and clone size are as listed in that table; D and trimming were resolved from the DNA. This sample has some 350,000 clones, with 75% to 90% found just once. Which cohort a participant joined came from the clinical history participants gave.

The rearrangement links TRBV10-3 to TRBJ1-5, with TRBD1 matching 10 bases. This receptor was identified in a young man who had recovered from COVID-19. Material: PBMCs or T cells enriched from blood (not recorded which). The CDR3 bases are TGTGCCATCAGTGGTGGGACAGGGGCTAGCAATCAGCCCCAGCATTTT. Its protein is CAISGGTGASNQPQHF.